This paragraph covers one T cell receptor beta chain sequence. V shed 5 bases and J 2 bases; nucleotides not matched to a gene: 7. CDR1 is KGHSH, CDR2 LQKENI, per germline. The CDR3 runs 16 residues. The sample comes from a study of blood T cell repertoires in COVID-19. The overall study: Samples came from the United States, Italy and Spain, spanning acute and convalescent COVID-19. The analysed material was cDNA or gDNA that came from T cells, B-cell-depleted T cells, or PBMCs.

Per the authors' pipeline: Amplification with reference gene primers provided the estimates of nucleated cell counts. Using immunoSEQ multiplex PCR, the repertoire was profiled, and TCRdb retains in-frame clones only, with some absent. Clone size and V and J calls were adopted from that table, with D and trimming inferred from the DNA. Of roughly 78,000 clones listed, roughly 86% are singletons. The V call is TRBV18, the J call TRBJ2-2, with 8 bases lining up with TRBD1. This sequence originates from a man between 45 and 60 years old with acute or convalescent COVID-19. Sequenced sample: peripheral blood. This CDR3 is CASSTSDRDNTGELFF. CDR3 coding DNA: TGTGCCAGCTCAACCTCGGACAGGGATAACACCGGGGAGCTGTTTTTT.